The 6 T cell receptor beta chains presented below share a single source sample, sequenced in a study of Graves' ophthalmopathy and Graves' hyperthyroidism. TCR beta CDR3 amplification used RNA transcripts. First-round RT-PCR relied on HTBI primers, and a second-round multiplex PCR came next. A single record per CDR3 protein comes from TCRdb applying MiXCR to the multiplex PCR reads. The table includes a few hundred thousand distinct CDR3 sequences, approximately 37% detected once. The specimen was peripheral blood or thyroid tissue (not recorded which). These receptors were collected from an adult man with Graves' hyperthyroidism.

The chain joins TRBV20-1 to TRBJ2-7; 7 nucleotides agree with TRBD1. After removal of 0 bases from V and 5 bases from J, the junction contained 1 base not matched to a gene. Germline assignment: CDR1 DFQATT and CDR2 SNEGSKA (reference sequence). There are 12 residues in the CDR3. CDR3: CSARDDRDEQYF. The CDR3 DNA follows: TGCAGTGCTAGAGATGACAGGGACGAGCAGTACTTC.

This clonotype was seen at least ten times. The chain is built from TRBV25-1 and TRBJ2-2; 8 bases match TRBD1. Germline lookup yields CDR1 MGHDK and CDR2 SYGVNS. This CDR3 has 14 residues. Germline trimming cut 2 bases from V and 6 bases from J; bases unmatched to any gene: 2. The CDR3: CASSEPDRAGELFF. CDR3 bases: TGTGCCAGCAGTGAACCGGACAGGGCCGGGGAGCTGTTTTTT.

Of note for this clonotype: It may be a read error: a sequence one base away is much more abundant. This rearrangement joins TRBV9 to TRBJ2-2, with no clear D. Trimming left V 7 bases short and J 4 bases short, with 11 bases between. This CDR3 is built from 13 residues. Germline V gives CDR1 SGDLS, CDR2 YYNGEE. The CDR3 sequence is CASGRPSTGELFF. The CDR3 nucleotides read TGTGCCAGCGGCCGCCCGAGCACCGGGGAGCTGTTTTTT.

With respect to this clonotype: With a much larger clone just one base away, this may be a read error. The CDR3 carries no conserved terminal phenylalanine or tryptophan, so it likely arises from a read error. This chain connects TRBV7-2 to TRBJ1-1; D unclear. The CDR3 spans 13 residues. Germline V gene sequence: CDR1 SGHTA, CDR2 FQGNSA. V was clipped by 6 bases and J by 0 bases, with 8 bases between them. The CDR3 sequence: CASSEWMNTEAFS. CDR3 nucleotide sequence: TGTGCCAGCAGTGAATGGATGAACACTGAAGCTTTCTCT.

The chain employs TRBV7-9 and TRBJ2-2; the match to TRBD2 covers 7 bases. CDR3 length: 13 residues. CDR1 SEHNR and CDR2 FQNEAQ come from the germline V gene (reference sequence). V trimming: 3 bases; J trimming: 8 bases; junction bases outside the gene matches: 3. The CDR3 loop reads CASSFQREGELFF. CDR3 DNA sequence: TGTGCCAGCAGCTTTCAGCGGGAAGGGGAGCTGTTTTTT.

Remarks on this clonotype: The conserved phenylalanine or tryptophan normally closing the CDR3 is absent here, so this likely arose from a read error. Because the CDR3's place on the DNA is in doubt, the DNA is left out and the CDR3 is given as listed by TCRdb. The chain uses TRBV10-3 and TRBJ1-6; the table's D call, TRBD1, has no DNA check behind it. The CDR3 totals 8 residues, both ends included. Germline V lookup: CDR1 ENHRY, CDR2 SYGVKD. The CDR3 loop reads CAISDYAP.